Each of the 22 T cell receptor gamma chains below was sequenced from the same sample in a study of gamma-delta T cells after stem cell transplantation (dated by TCRdb to about 2016). Receptor libraries were prepared by RT-PCR. The instrument given in TCRdb is Illumina MiSeq. TCRdb called clones from the public reads with CATT, and repeated DNA sequences were later combined into one row. Within this sample are some 1,000 gamma-chain clones, with roughly 26% of them counted one time only. The ten biggest clones cover about 40% of the sample. The sequencing input was gamma-delta T cells. These receptors all come from a human donor. It is not recorded whose cells these are; they may come from a transplant donor.

There are a few counts of this clone. This chain uses TRGV2 with TRGJP2. TCRdb carries no J gene annotation; the J gene was assigned here by matching the DNA with germline. V gave up 0 bases and J gave up 6 bases; unmatched junction bases: 7. Germline assignment: CDR1 EGSNGY and CDR2 YDSYNSKV. The CDR3 is 15 amino acids. The CDR3: CATWDGRGGDWIKTF. The CDR3 nucleotides read TGTGCCACCTGGGACGGGCGGGGCGGTGATTGGATCAAGACGTTT.

Points on this clone: Additional DNA sequences in this sample encode the identical CDR3. This chain uses TRGV2 with TRGJ1 or TRGJ2. The J gene comes from matching the DNA to germline here; TCRdb lacks it. This CDR3 has 11 residues. Germline V gene lookup returns CDR1 EGSNGY and CDR2 YDSYNSKV. J gave up 12 bases and V 0 bases, and 5 bases lay outside the gene matches. The CDR3 coding sequence is TGTGCCACCTGGGACGGGCCGGGGAAACTCTTT. This gives the protein CATWDGPGKLF.

This clone has just a few counts. CDR3 sequence reads: CATWDRPKWSDWIKTF. In DNA form, the CDR3 reads TGTGCCACCTGGGACAGGCCGAAATGGAGTGATTGGATCAAGACGTTT. The chain has TRGV3 and TRGJP2. The J gene, not given by TCRdb, was assigned here from a germline match of the nucleotide sequence. This CDR3 is built from 16 residues. V dropped 0 bases and J dropped 5; count of bases not matched to a gene: 9. CDR1 is VTNTFY, CDR2 YDVSTARD, per germline (reference sequence).

The CDR3 DNA follows: TGTGCCACCTGGGATCTCCCCAAGGATTGGATCAAGACGTTT. Its translation is CATWDLPKDWIKTF. V is TRGV8 and J is TRGJP2. TCRdb records no J gene; here it was assigned by comparing the DNA to germline. J lost 8 bases, V lost 3 bases, and 9 bases had no gene match. The germline gives CDR1 VENAVY, CDR2 YDSYNSRV. This CDR3 comprises 14 residues.

The chain couples TRGV2 to TRGJ1 or TRGJ2. TCRdb leaves out the J gene; it was filled in here by matching the DNA to germline. This CDR3 contains 14 residues. CDR1 and CDR2 (germline): EGSNGY, YDSYNSKV. V lost 3 bases, J lost 0 bases, and 5 bases stayed unmatched. CDR3 in amino acids: CATWDRRNYYKKLF. DNA for the CDR3: TGTGCCACCTGGGACAGGCGGAATTATTATAAGAAACTCTTT.

Notes on this clone: Other DNA sequences in this specimen translate into the identical CDR3. This rearrangement joins TRGV9 to TRGJ1 or TRGJ2. The J gene comes from matching the DNA to germline here; TCRdb lacks it. The CDR3 loop spans 13 amino acids. Trimming removed 1 base from V and 1 base from J; junction bases left unmatched: 1. Per the germline V gene, CDR1 is GITISATS and CDR2 is ISYDGTV (reference sequence). CDR3 nucleotide sequence: TGTGCCTTGTGGGAGGTAAATTATTATAAGAAACTCTTT. Translating it yields CALWEVNYYKKLF.

V is TRGV4 and J is TRGJ1 or TRGJ2. The J gene, left out of TCRdb, was set here by checking the DNA against germline. The CDR3 consists of 13 residues. The V segment lost 3 bases and the J segment 7 bases; nucleotides outside the gene matches: 9. Germline CDR1 and CDR2: EGSTGY and YDSYTSSV. DNA for the CDR3: TGTGCCACCTGGGATTCGAGGTCGTATAAGAAACTCTTT. Its protein is CATWDSRSYKKLF.

This chain connects TRGV2 to TRGJ1 or TRGJ2. The J gene, missing from TCRdb, was assigned here through DNA to germline matching. The CDR3 covers 14 residues. Germline CDR1 reads EGSNGY; CDR2 reads YDSYNSKV. The ends lost 2 bases at V and 3 bases at J; junction bases unmatched: 7. The CDR3 sequence: CATWDARGYYKKLF. In DNA form, the CDR3 reads TGTGCCACCTGGGACGCCAGGGGTTATTATAAGAAACTCTTT.

There are a few counts of this clone. This chain connects TRGV2 to TRGJP1. Since TCRdb gives no J gene, matching the DNA to germline was used here to assign it. The CDR3 is made up of 16 amino acids. The junction had 4 bases not matched to a gene; V was cut back by 0 bases and J by 0 bases. Looked up from germline, CDR1 is EGSNGY and CDR2 is YDSYNSKV. For the CDR3, the DNA is TGTGCCACCTGGGACGGGCCGGATACCACTGGTTGGTTCAAGATATTT. Its translation: CATWDGPDTTGWFKIF.

Worth noting for this clone: A much larger clonotype is one base distant, so this may be a read error. The chain uses TRGV2 and TRGJ1 or TRGJ2. TCRdb gives no J gene; it was assigned here by matching the DNA to germline. Germline V CDR1 and CDR2: EGSNGY, YDSYNSKV. The length of the CDR3 is 13 residues. The CDR3 loop is CATWGGPNYKKLF. DNA of the CDR3: TGTGCCACCTGGGGCGGGCCGAATTATAAGAAACTCTTT.

On this clone itself: A far larger clone is one nucleotide away, so this likely arose from a read error. This same CDR3 is encoded by further DNA sequences in the sample. This chain joins TRGV2 and TRGJ1 or TRGJ2. Since TCRdb gives no J gene, matching the DNA to germline was used here to assign it. Germline V CDR1 and CDR2: EGSNGY, YDSYNSKV. The CDR3 is 11 amino acids. The CDR3 region has the DNA TGCGCCACCTGGGCCTACGCGGGGAAACTCTTT. It translates to CATWAYAGKLF.

Turning to this clone: Given a much more abundant clone one base away, this may be a read error. Other DNA sequences in this sample translate to the same CDR3. This chain joins TRGV9 and TRGJP. Here the J gene was assigned by germline matching of the DNA, as TCRdb has none. The CDR3 runs to 16 residues. V shed 0 bases, J shed 7 bases, and the junction held 3 bases outside the gene matches. Looked up from germline, CDR1 is GITISATS and CDR2 is ISYDGTV (reference sequence). The CDR3 region is CALWEVSELGKKIKVF. The CDR3 DNA is TGTGCCTTGTGGGAGGTGTCGGAGTTGGGCAAAAAAATCAAGGTATTT.

Note on this clone: A much larger clone differs by one base, so this may be a read error. The genes are TRGV2 and TRGJ1 or TRGJ2. TCRdb carries no J gene annotation; the J gene was assigned here by matching the DNA with germline. This CDR3 contains 16 residues. Germline V CDR1 and CDR2: EGSNGY, YDSYNSKV. The CDR3 loop reads CATWDSVPPEYYEKLF. Here the CDR3 DNA reads TGTGCCACCTGGGACAGCGTTCCCCCTGAGTATTATGAGAAACTCTTT.

This chain joins TRGV2 and TRGJ1 or TRGJ2. The J gene, not given by TCRdb, was assigned here from a germline match of the nucleotide sequence. This CDR3 is 13 amino acids long. Germline lookup yields CDR1 EGSNGY and CDR2 YDSYNSKV. Trimming took 0 bases from V and 8 from J; bases not matched to a gene: 7. Written as DNA, the CDR3 is TGTGCCACCTGGGACGGGCCGAGGGATAAGAAACTCTTT. It translates to CATWDGPRDKKLF.

This clone was observed a few times. The DNA for the CDR3 is TGTGCCACCTGGGAGCTTGACGGAAAGAAACTCTTT. Amino acid sequence: CATWELDGKKLF. J is TRGJ1 or TRGJ2 and V is TRGV4. The J gene, missing from TCRdb, was assigned here through DNA to germline matching. The V segment lost 4 bases and the J segment 10 bases; nucleotides outside the gene matches: 10. The CDR3 is 12 amino acids. CDR1 is EGSTGY and CDR2 is YDSYTSSV in the germline V gene.

Remarks on this clone: A much larger clone lies one base from this, so it may be a read error. Different DNA sequences within this sample yield the same CDR3. The rearrangement uses TRGV2 and TRGJ1 or TRGJ2. Here the J gene was assigned by germline matching of the DNA, as TCRdb has none. Germline V gene data show CDR1 as EGSNGY and CDR2 as YDSYNSKV. J lost 4 bases, V lost 3 bases, and 15 bases had no gene match. The CDR3 extends over 16 amino acids. Written as DNA, the CDR3 is TGTGCCACCTGGGACAGCGTTCCCCCCGAGTATTATAAGAAACTCTTT. This encodes CATWDSVPPEYYKKLF.

This clone has just one count. It is likely a read error: a sequence one base away is far more abundant. The sample holds other DNA sequences that translate to the same CDR3. The genes are TRGV8 and TRGJP1. Assignment of the J gene here rests on matching the DNA to germline, because TCRdb gives none. The CDR3 is 13 amino acids. Germline loops: CDR1 VENAVY, CDR2 YDSYNSRV. This chain's CDR3 is CATWGFTGWFKIF. The CDR3 nucleotides are TGCGCCACCTGGGGCTTCACTGGTTGGTTCAAGATATTT.

The CDR3 protein is CATWAGRYKKLF. The DNA of the CDR3 is TGTGCCACCTGGGCGGGGAGGTATAAGAAACTCTTT. The chain combines TRGV4 with TRGJ1 or TRGJ2. The J gene, not given by TCRdb, was assigned here from a germline match of the nucleotide sequence. CDR3 length: 12 residues. V was pared by 5 bases and J by 7 bases, with 8 bases of the junction left unmatched. Germline V gene sequence: CDR1 EGSTGY, CDR2 YDSYTSSV.

This clone has just a few counts. V and J are TRGV3 and TRGJP2. TCRdb leaves out the J gene; it was filled in here by matching the DNA to germline. V dropped 2 bases and J dropped 8; count of bases not matched to a gene: 5. CDR3 length equals 13 residues. Germline assignment: CDR1 VTNTFY and CDR2 YDVSTARD (reference sequence). This CDR3 is CATWDITDWIKTF. The CDR3, as DNA: TGTGCCACCTGGGACATCACCGATTGGATCAAGACGTTT.

In this sample, this clone turned up a few times. The J gene is TRGJP1, the V gene TRGV4. TCRdb leaves out the J gene; it was filled in here by matching the DNA to germline. Trimming cost V 2 bases and J 0 bases; bases outside gene matches: 3. This CDR3 spans 15 amino acids. Germline loops: CDR1 EGSTGY, CDR2 YDSYTSSV. DNA for the CDR3: TGTGCCACCTGGGATGCGGATACCACTGGTTGGTTCAAGATATTT. Encoded protein: CATWDADTTGWFKIF.

The chain recombines TRGV4 with TRGJP2. Here the J gene came from matching the DNA to germline, since TCRdb omits it. Trimming cost V 0 bases and J 6 bases; bases outside gene matches: 1. The CDR3 extends over 13 amino acids. In germline, CDR1 is EGSTGY, CDR2 YDSYTSSV. CDR3 amino acids: CATWDGRDWIKTF. CDR3 DNA: TGTGCCACCTGGGATGGGCGTGATTGGATCAAGACGTTT.

Note on this clone: A far larger clone is only one base removed, so a read error is likely. The V gene is listed as TRGV2; no J gene was called. In germline, CDR1 is EGSNGY, CDR2 YDSYNSKV. The length of the CDR3 is 16 residues. The CDR3 DNA reads TGTGCCACCTGGGACGGAGGAACGAGTAGTGATTGGATCGAGACGTTT. It codes for CATWDGGTSSDWIETF.